The 17 T cell receptor beta chains listed next were all sequenced from one sample in a study of T cells in localized non-small cell lung cancer. The method was immunoSEQ multiplex PCR; TCRdb's version includes in-frame clones alone and lacks a portion of them. The sample has 7,500 to 8,500 clones, nearly 60% seen once. The source material was lymph node tissue, sampled before any cancer treatment. The receptors derive from a male donor aged 60 or over with stage I squamous cell lung carcinoma.

This clone showed up just a few times. CDR3 region: CASSIQGSEETQYF. The CDR3, as DNA: TGTGCCAGCAGCATACAGGGGAGTGAAGAGACCCAGTACTTC. The V call is TRBV9, the J call TRBJ2-5, with 7 bases identical to TRBD1. The CDR3 runs 14 residues. V gave up 4 bases and J gave up 3 bases; unmatched junction bases: 6. The germline V gene has CDR1 SGDLS and CDR2 YYNGEE.

This chain connects TRBV1 to TRBJ2-3; the table assigns TRBD1, which was not confirmed against the DNA. TRBV1 is shown as a pseudogene. The CDR3 consists of 16 residues. The CDR3 DNA follows: TGCACCAGCAGCCAACGACAGGGGGCAGGCACAGATACGCAGTATTTT. Translation: CTSSQRQGAGTDTQYF.

The V call is TRBV11-3, the J call TRBJ1-2; a weak D match, TRBD1 (6 bases). V lost 7 bases to trimming and J lost 3 bases, with 18 bases between them. CDR3 length equals 15 residues. In germline, CDR1 is SGHNT, CDR2 YENEEA. The CDR3 reads CASTPGGAQDYGYTF. CDR3 DNA sequence: TGTGCCAGCACGCCCGGGGGGGCGCAGGACTATGGCTACACCTTC.

This clone was counted once. This chain uses TRBV19 with TRBJ2-5; D perhaps matches TRBD2 (6 bases). Trimming cost V 10 bases and J 6 bases, with 15 bases left between them. The germline V gene encodes CDR1 LNHDA and CDR2 SQIVND (reference sequence). The CDR3 runs to 12 residues. The CDR3 region is CATVGGFQTQYF. CDR3 bases: TGTGCCACCGTCGGGGGTTTCCAGACCCAGTACTTC. Complete variable domain (other parts from reference TRBV19 and TRBJ2-5): DGGITQSPKYLFRKEGQNVTLSCEQNLNHDAMYWYRQDPGQGLRLIYYSQIVNDFQKGDIAEGYSVSREKKESFPLTVTSAQKNPTAFYLCATVGGFQTQYFGPGTRLLVL.

This rearrangement joins TRBV23-1 to TRBJ2-3, with 7 bases lining up with TRBD1. TRBV23-1 is an open reading frame whose function is uncertain. CDR3 length equals 17 residues. With V trimmed by 4 bases and J by 2 bases, 12 bases remained unmatched. CDR3 in DNA: TGCGCCAGCAGTCTCCCCGAGGGGACAGAGCCCACAGATACGCAGTATTTT. Translating it yields CASSLPEGTEPTDTQYF.

This sequence joins TRBV9 and TRBJ2-5; D is unresolved. Per the germline V gene, CDR1 is SGDLS and CDR2 is YYNGEE. CDR3 size: 14 residues. V was shortened by 0 bases and J by 0 bases, with 6 bases between the two germline ends. The CDR3: CASSVEPNQETQYF. CDR3 nucleotide sequence: TGTGCCAGCAGCGTAGAGCCCAACCAAGAGACCCAGTACTTC.

The genes are TRBV30 and TRBJ1-5, with 7 nucleotides matching TRBD1. The V gene end was trimmed by 6 bases and the J gene end by 2 bases; junction bases not matched to a gene: 1. This CDR3 has 12 amino acids. CDR1 GTSNPN and CDR2 SVGIG come from the germline V gene (reference sequence). The CDR3 loop reads CACQGGNQPQHF. CDR3 DNA: TGTGCCTGTCAGGGGGGCAATCAGCCCCAGCATTTT.

J is TRBJ2-1 and V is TRBV5-1; 11 bases fit TRBD2. The V gene's germline CDR1 is SGHRS and CDR2 YFSETQ. Trimming removed 4 bases from V and 4 bases from J; junction bases left unmatched: 4. This CDR3 comprises 15 residues. The CDR3 is CASSQTSGTYNEQFF. CDR3 coding DNA: TGCGCCAGCAGCCAGACTAGCGGGACATACAATGAGCAGTTCTTC. Full variable domain (outside the CDR3, taken from reference TRBV5-1 and TRBJ2-1): KAGVTQTPRYLIKTRGQQVTLSCSPISGHRSVSWYQQTPGQGLQFLFEYFSETQRNKGNFPGRFSGRQFSNSRSEMNVSTLELGDSALYLCASSQTSGTYNEQFFGPGTRLTVL.

CDR3 residues: CASSIGWTSGVRTGELFF. DNA for the CDR3: TGTGCCAGTAGTATAGGGTGGACTAGCGGAGTCAGGACCGGGGAGCTGTTTTTT. The V and J genes are TRBV19 and TRBJ2-2; 10 bases match TRBD2. Per germline, CDR1 LNHDA and CDR2 SQIVND (reference sequence). The V segment lost 1 base and the J segment 5 bases; nucleotides outside the gene matches: 10. The CDR3 consists of 18 residues.

This clone was picked up a small number of times. This chain uses TRBV6-8 with TRBJ1-4; D not resolved. From germline, CDR1 is MNHGY and CDR2 SAAAGT. This CDR3 spans 13 amino acids. Trimming left V 6 bases short and J 8 bases short, with 13 bases between. This chain's CDR3 is CASSPGGREKLFF. The CDR3 nucleotides are TGTGCCAGCAGCCCGGGAGGGCGAGAAAAACTGTTTTTT.

This clone was seen just once. This chain joins TRBV19 and TRBJ2-1; tentative D call: TRBD1 (8 bases). Trimming stripped 4 bases from V and 10 bases from J, with 23 bases between. The germline CDR1 and CDR2 sequences are LNHDA and SQIVND (reference sequence). This CDR3 region has 16 residues. The CDR3 region has the DNA TGTGCCAGTAGTAGATCGGGACAGGTTTCGGGGGGAGAGCAGTTCTTC. Its protein product is CASSRSGQVSGGEQFF.

The chain has TRBV28 and TRBJ2-3; D is ambiguous. There are 17 residues in the CDR3. CDR1 MDHEN and CDR2 SYDVKM come from the germline V gene. V was pared by 6 bases and J by 3 bases, with 22 bases between. This CDR3 reads CASSSFFQERGTDTQYF. The CDR3 nucleotides are TGTGCCAGCAGCTCCTTCTTTCAGGAAAGAGGTACAGATACGCAGTATTTT.

This chain links TRBV7-5 with TRBJ1-5; the table assigns TRBD1, which was not confirmed against the DNA. TRBV7-5 is a documented pseudogene. The CDR3 runs to 15 residues. CDR3 nucleotides: TGTGCCAGCAGCTTAGATGCAGGGGGACATCAGCCCCAGCATTTT. Amino acids: CASSLDAGGHQPQHF.

This rearrangement joins TRBV30 to TRBJ2-1, with 9 positions matching TRBD2. The germline V gene encodes CDR1 GTSNPN and CDR2 SVGIG (reference sequence). V gave up 4 bases and J gave up 12 bases; unmatched junction bases: 4. The CDR3 contains 11 residues. CDR3 amino acids: CAWTSGMVQFF. CDR3 nucleotide sequence: TGTGCCTGGACTAGCGGGATGGTGCAGTTCTTC. Full variable domain (remainder filled in from reference TRBV30 and TRBJ2-1): SQTIHQWPATLVQPVGSPLSLECTVEGTSNPNLYWYRQAAGRGLQLLFYSVGIGQISSEVPQNLSASRPQDRQFILSSKKLLLSDSGFYLCAWTSGMVQFFGPGTRLTVL.

The chain joins TRBV15 to TRBJ2-3, with 9 bases aligning to TRBD2. The CDR3 length is 16 residues. The trim removed 0 bases at V and 4 bases at J, leaving 5 bases unmatched. The germline gives CDR1 LNHNV, CDR2 YYDKDF (reference sequence). As DNA, the CDR3 is TGTGCCACCAGCAGAGATCAGCCTAGCGGGGCAGATACGCAGTATTTT. Residues: CATSRDQPSGADTQYF. Variable domain in full (rest from reference TRBV15 and TRBJ2-3): DAMVIQNPRYQVTQFGKPVTLSCSQTLNHNVMYWYQQKSSQAPKLLFHYYDKDFNNEADTPDNFQSRRPNTSFCFLDIRSPGLGDTAMYLCATSRDQPSGADTQYFGPGTRLTVL.

The genes are TRBV28 and TRBJ2-7; 7 nucleotides line up with TRBD2. CDR3 length: 13 residues. V was pared by 7 bases and J by 5 bases, with 8 bases of the junction left unmatched. Germline V gene data show CDR1 as MDHEN and CDR2 as SYDVKM. CDR3 DNA sequence: TGTGCCAGCACCAAGGGAGGGTTTGACGAGCAGTACTTC. Translated: CASTKGGFDEQYF.

The chain employs TRBV9 and TRBJ2-1; D is perhaps TRBD1 or TRBD2 (5 bases each). The ends were cut back, 0 bases at V and 10 bases at J, with 20 bases in the middle. This CDR3 is built from 16 residues. Germline CDR1 and CDR2: SGDLS and YYNGEE. CDR3 nucleotide sequence: TGTGCCAGCAGCGTAGGTGTGGGGGTTGTGGGGTACGAGCAGTTCTTC. It specifies CASSVGVGVVGYEQFF.